Below, 6 T cell receptor beta chains from the same sample are listed, as sequenced in a study of blood T cells in healthy people across ages. Through a sample-barcoded 5' primer and a J-beta primer mix, a second PCR was run for about 6 to 11 cycles. Via MiXCR, TCRdb re-called the 5' RACE reads, giving one row per CDR3 protein. The sample yields about 1.5 million distinct CDR3 sequences, approximately 43% seen once. Sequences were obtained from blood. All receptors come from a woman aged 18-29 years in good health.

This clonotype was seen more than once but under ten times. CDR3 protein: CASSFDPGTSGKNNEQFF. The CDR3 DNA is TGCGCCAGCAGCTTCGATCCCGGGACTAGCGGGAAAAACAATGAGCAGTTCTTC. The chain is built from TRBV5-1 and TRBJ2-1; 13 bases agree with TRBD2. The CDR3 sequence is 18 residues long. Germline V CDR1 and CDR2: SGHRS, YFSETQ. With V trimmed by 2 bases and J by 5 bases, 10 bases remained unmatched.

This clonotype was observed a few times. The rearrangement links TRBV20-1 to TRBJ2-3, with 7 bases identical to TRBD1. V lost 3 bases and J lost 0; bases outside the gene matches: 6. Germline V gives CDR1 DFQATT, CDR2 SNEGSKA (reference sequence). The CDR3 spans 15 residues. CDR3 nucleotide sequence: TGCAGTGCTAGCTCACCGACAGGGAGCACAGATACGCAGTATTTT. It is translated as CSASSPTGSTDTQYF.

This sequence joins TRBV5-1 and TRBJ2-3, with no clear D. CDR3 size: 14 residues. Germline lookup yields CDR1 SGHRS and CDR2 YFSETQ. Trimming removed 4 bases from V and 5 bases from J, with 14 bases in between. As DNA, the CDR3 is TGCGCCAGCAGCCCGAACGGACCCAGAGATACGCAGTATTTT. Residues: CASSPNGPRDTQYF.

V is TRBV4-1 and J is TRBJ2-7; 8 nucleotides align to TRBD2. The J call may not be correct, given that the DNA end is closer to TRBJ2-4. The germline V gene encodes CDR1 MGHRA and CDR2 YSYEKL. There are 16 residues in the CDR3. CDR3 sequence: CASSQDTGGAGNIQYF. CDR3 bases: TGCGCCAGCAGCCAAGACACCGGGGGGGCGGGAAACATTCAGTACTTC.

This chain connects TRBV20-1 to TRBJ2-3; D is perhaps TRBD1 or TRBD2 (5 bases each). Trimming left V 5 bases short and J 4 bases short, with 19 bases between. CDR3 length: 15 amino acids. The germline gives CDR1 DFQATT, CDR2 SNEGSKA (reference sequence). CDR3 DNA: TGCAGTGCTTGCCCGGGACCGCGGCCACCAGATACGCAGTATTTT. Amino acid sequence: CSACPGPRPPDTQYF.

V is TRBV6-2 or TRBV6-3 and J is TRBJ2-5; D is uncertain. The V and J ends lost 6 bases and 11 bases respectively, with 22 bases between them. The CDR3 loop spans 14 amino acids. Germline V gene sequence: CDR1 MNHEY, CDR2 SVGEGT. The CDR3 loop is CASRPPFRSNEQYF. CDR3 bases: TGTGCCAGCAGACCCCCCTTTCGTAGCAATGAGCAGTACTTC.